Below, 4 T cell receptor beta chains from the same sample are listed, as sequenced in a study of glioma-infiltrating T cells (dated by TCRdb to 2016 to 2017). The reads were generated on an Illumina MiSeq. The iRepertoire nested amplicon-rescue multiplex PCR (arm-PCR) platform was used to amplify TCR alpha and beta CDR3 regions from RNA. The raw public reads went through TCRdb reprocessing: fastp at Q25, MiXCR clone calling, in-frame beta chains kept. Rows with a matching CDR3 protein are joined into one entry that keeps the most common DNA and genes. The sample contains a few hundred thousand distinct CDR3 sequences, roughly 41% of them found a single time. Approximately 12% of the sample is held by the ten biggest clonotypes. Material for sequencing was glioma tissue, nonneoplastic brain tissue, or PBMCs (not recorded which). The receptor set was obtained from a human donor with low-grade glioma or glioblastoma, undergoing nonglioma brain surgery, or in good health (not recorded which).

The chain carries TRBV28 and TRBJ2-1, with TRBD1 as a possible D gene (5 bases). The CDR3 runs 14 residues. The V end lost 3 bases, the J end lost 7 bases, and 13 bases lay between the germline ends. From germline, CDR1 is MDHEN and CDR2 SYDVKM. This CDR3 reads CASSFGQGLNEQFF. The DNA of the CDR3 is TGTGCCAGCAGTTTCGGGCAGGGTTTGAATGAGCAGTTCTTC.

As for this clonotype: Its ends do not fully match the called genes, so a read error is possible. The chain is built from TRBV6-1 and TRBJ1-5; 9 bases align to TRBD1. Germline CDR1 MNHNS, CDR2 SASEGT. The CDR3 length is 15 residues. CDR3 in amino acids: CAISDRTGVVQPQHF. CDR3 DNA sequence: TGTGCCATCAGTGACCGGACAGGGGTCGTTCAGCCCCAGCATTTT.

Ten or more counts support this clonotype. The chain employs TRBV27 and TRBJ2-1, with 10 nucleotides matching TRBD2. The CDR3 consists of 15 residues. V shed 3 bases, J shed 9 bases, and the junction held 8 bases outside the gene matches. Germline V gives CDR1 MNHEY, CDR2 SMNVEV (reference sequence). This CDR3 is CASSFSLAGAGEQFF. CDR3 DNA: TGTGCCAGCAGTTTTAGTCTAGCGGGAGCTGGTGAGCAGTTCTTC.

This clonotype has more than one count but fewer than ten. The chain carries TRBV4-3 and TRBJ2-1; perhaps TRBD1 as D (5 bases). CDR1 and CDR2 (germline): LGHNA, YSLEER. This CDR3 region has 14 residues. Trimming cost V 1 base and J 4 bases, with 8 bases left between them. The CDR3 protein is CASSQGHRYNEQFF. The CDR3 DNA reads TGCGCCAGCAGCCAAGGACACAGGTACAATGAGCAGTTCTTC.